The 17 T cell receptor beta chains below were found in one sample sequenced in a study of blood T cell repertoires in COVID-19. Repertoires were generated with immunoSEQ multiplex PCR, while TCRdb's copy carries only in-frame clones and drops some. The data contain around 250,000 clones, approximately 82% of them singletons. The sample comprised peripheral blood. All receptors derive from a woman younger than 35 with acute or convalescent COVID-19.

The V gene is TRBV7-8, the J gene TRBJ2-7, with 8 bases matching TRBD2. CDR1 and CDR2 from the germline V gene are SGHVS and FQNEAQ. The CDR3 is made up of 15 amino acids. Losses at the gene ends were 4 bases for V and 6 bases for J; bases not matched to a gene: 11. Here the CDR3 reads CASSSVAGFLLEQYF. The CDR3 bases are TGTGCCAGCAGCTCCGTAGCGGGATTTCTCCTCGAGCAGTACTTC. Full variable domain (rest looked up from reference TRBV7-8 and TRBJ2-7): GAGVSQSPRYKVAKRGQDVALRCDPISGHVSLFWYQQALGQGPEFLTYFQNEAQLDKSGLPSDRFFAERPEGSVSTLKIQRTQQEDSAVYLCASSSVAGFLLEQYFGPGTRLTVT.

The CDR3 is CASSLSDEQFF. The CDR3, as DNA: TGTGCCAGCAGTTTGTCAGATGAGCAGTTCTTC. The chain joins TRBV28 to TRBJ2-1, with no clear D. Between the trimmed V and J ends, which lost 3 bases and 8 bases, there was a span of 5 bases. CDR1 is MDHEN and CDR2 is SYDVKM in the germline V gene. The CDR3 contains 11 residues.

V is TRBV21-1 and J is TRBJ2-7; TRBD2 is the table's D call, not checked against the DNA. TRBV21-1 is a known pseudogene. This CDR3 is built from 14 residues. CDR3 DNA: TGTGCCAGCAGCCCCCGGGTTCATTCCTACGAGCAGTACTTC. It is translated as CASSPRVHSYEQYF.

The chain joins TRBV28 to TRBJ2-7; D not resolved. Trimming removed 3 bases from V and 2 bases from J, with 5 bases in between. CDR1 is MDHEN, CDR2 SYDVKM, per germline. The CDR3 totals 12 residues. The CDR3 DNA reads TGTGCCAGCAGTTTTTTCACCTACGAGCAGTACTTC. Amino acids: CASSFFTYEQYF.

The chain links TRBV6-2 or TRBV6-3 to TRBJ1-6; the match to TRBD1 covers 9 bases. The germline gives CDR1 MNHEY, CDR2 SVGEGT. The CDR3 runs 14 residues. The V gene end was trimmed by 4 bases and the J gene end by 7 bases; junction bases not matched to a gene: 2. CDR3 residues: CASSSGTGNSPLHF. The CDR3 DNA sequence: TGTGCCAGCAGTTCGGGGACAGGGAATTCACCCCTCCACTTT.

This clone was detected a few times. The CDR3 is CASSQARWETQYF. The DNA of the CDR3 is TGTGCCAGCAGCCAAGCTAGGTGGGAGACCCAGTACTTC. J is TRBJ2-5 and V is TRBV3-1 (or the pseudogene TRBV3-2); no clear D. The CDR3 is 13 amino acids. From germline, CDR1 is LGHDT and CDR2 YNNKEL (reference sequence). V was shortened by 1 base and J by 5 bases, with 8 bases between the two germline ends.

The chain joins TRBV27 to TRBJ1-5; 7 bases line up with TRBD1. After removal of 8 bases from V and 4 bases from J, the junction contained 5 bases not matched to a gene. The V gene's germline CDR1 is MNHEY and CDR2 SMNVEV (reference sequence). This CDR3 has 13 amino acids. CDR3 loop: CASPGGSNQPQHF. The DNA of the CDR3 is TGTGCCAGCCCAGGGGGTTCTAATCAGCCCCAGCATTTT.

The chain recombines TRBV18 with TRBJ1-6; no reliable D call. The CDR3 is made up of 13 amino acids. Germline V gives CDR1 KGHSH, CDR2 LQKENI. Between the trimmed V and J ends, which lost 6 bases and 5 bases, there was a span of 8 bases. The CDR3 loop is CASSQQDNSPLHF. In DNA, the CDR3 is TGTGCCAGCTCGCAACAAGATAATTCACCCCTCCACTTT.

For the CDR3, the DNA is TGTGCCAGTGGACGACAGGACGACACTGAAGCTTTCTTT. Translating it yields CASGRQDDTEAFF. This sequence joins TRBV7-2 and TRBJ1-1; D possibly corresponds to TRBD1 (6 bases). This CDR3 is built from 13 residues. Germline V gene sequence: CDR1 SGHTA, CDR2 FQGNSA. Trimming stripped 9 bases from V and 3 bases from J, with 14 bases between.

The rearrangement uses TRBV10-3 and TRBJ2-3, with 8 bases lining up with TRBD2. Unmatched junction bases numbered 15, after V lost 6 bases and J lost 4 bases. From germline, CDR1 is ENHRY and CDR2 SYGVKD. CDR3 length: 17 amino acids. In nucleotides, the CDR3 is TGTGCCATCAGCCCCTCCGGAGCGGGAGTGGGGGCAGATACGCAGTATTTT. It is translated as CAISPSGAGVGADTQYF.

The V gene is TRBV19, the J gene TRBJ2-1; 10 nucleotides match TRBD2. The junction had 5 bases not matched to a gene; V was cut back by 3 bases and J by 6 bases. The length of the CDR3 is 15 residues. Per the germline V gene, CDR1 is LNHDA and CDR2 is SQIVND (reference sequence). The CDR3 bases are TGTGCCAGTAGTATCCTAGCGGGAGCCCCCAATGAGCAGTTCTTC. It encodes CASSILAGAPNEQFF.

V is TRBV10-3 and J is TRBJ1-2; D is ambiguous. V lost 2 bases and J lost 1, with 11 bases in between. Per germline, CDR1 ENHRY and CDR2 SYGVKD. The CDR3 has 15 residues. The CDR3 loop reads CAISETFPHNYGYTF. CDR3 bases: TGTGCCATCAGTGAGACCTTCCCACATAACTATGGCTACACCTTC.

In this sample, this clone turned up a few times. The chain has TRBV30 and TRBJ1-1; 9 positions match TRBD1. This CDR3 has 14 amino acids. Trimming at V came to 3 bases and at J to 4 bases, leaving 6 bases not matched to a gene. Germline CDR1 GTSNPN, CDR2 SVGIG (reference sequence). The DNA of the CDR3 is TGTGCCTGGAGGGGCCGGGACAGGGCCACTGAAGCTTTCTTT. Translating it yields CAWRGRDRATEAFF.

This chain links TRBV5-4 with TRBJ2-7; D ambiguous. Germline assignment: CDR1 SGHNT and CDR2 YYREEE (reference sequence). The CDR3 length is 11 residues. V lost 3 bases to trimming and J lost 3 bases, with 4 bases between them. The CDR3 coding sequence is TGTGCCAGCAGCTCAGACTACGAGCAGTACTTC. Amino acids: CASSSDYEQYF.

V is TRBV5-6 and J is TRBJ1-2; 8 bases line up with TRBD1. Germline V gene lookup returns CDR1 SGHDT and CDR2 YYEEEE. Trimming took 0 bases from V and 8 from J; bases not matched to a gene: 6. The CDR3 runs 14 residues. CDR3 nucleotide sequence: TGTGCCAGCAGCTTGGTGGACAGGGAAGAGGGCTACACCTTC. Its protein product is CASSLVDREEGYTF.

This chain uses TRBV7-8 with TRBJ1-6, with 12 bases lining up with TRBD1. The CDR3 spans 17 residues. The trim removed 7 bases at V and 10 bases at J, leaving 14 bases unmatched. CDR1 and CDR2 from the germline V gene are SGHVS and FQNEAQ. The CDR3 DNA reads TGTGCCAGCAACGACTCCGGGACAGGGGGCGCACGGTCACCCCTCCACTTT. Translating gives CASNDSGTGGARSPLHF.

The chain couples TRBV10-2 to TRBJ1-2, with TRBD1 as a possible D gene (5 bases). Germline-derived CDR1 and CDR2 are WSHSY and SAAADI. V gave up 7 bases and J gave up 2 bases, with 8 bases separating them. The CDR3 has 12 amino acids. In DNA form, the CDR3 reads TGCGCCAGCATGGCAGGGAACTATGGCTACACCTTC. Protein: CASMAGNYGYTF.